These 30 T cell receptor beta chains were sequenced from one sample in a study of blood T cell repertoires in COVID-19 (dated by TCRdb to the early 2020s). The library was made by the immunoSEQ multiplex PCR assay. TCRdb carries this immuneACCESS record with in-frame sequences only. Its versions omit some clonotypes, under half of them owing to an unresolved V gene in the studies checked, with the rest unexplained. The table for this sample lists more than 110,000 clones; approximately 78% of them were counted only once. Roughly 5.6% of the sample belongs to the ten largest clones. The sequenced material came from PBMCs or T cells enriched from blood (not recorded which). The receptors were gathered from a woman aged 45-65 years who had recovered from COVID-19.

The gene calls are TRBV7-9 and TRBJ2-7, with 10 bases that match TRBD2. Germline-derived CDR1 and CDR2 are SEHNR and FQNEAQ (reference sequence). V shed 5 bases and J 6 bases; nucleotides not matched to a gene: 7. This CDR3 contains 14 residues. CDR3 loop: CASSPTSGEGEQYV. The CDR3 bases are TGTGCCAGCAGCCCTACTAGCGGGGAGGGCGAGCAGTACGTC.

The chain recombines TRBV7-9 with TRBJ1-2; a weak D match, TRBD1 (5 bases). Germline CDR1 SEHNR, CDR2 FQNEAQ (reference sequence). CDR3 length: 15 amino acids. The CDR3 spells CASEWVGGKDYGYTF. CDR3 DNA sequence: TGTGCATCTGAGTGGGTCGGGGGTAAGGACTATGGCTACACCTTC.

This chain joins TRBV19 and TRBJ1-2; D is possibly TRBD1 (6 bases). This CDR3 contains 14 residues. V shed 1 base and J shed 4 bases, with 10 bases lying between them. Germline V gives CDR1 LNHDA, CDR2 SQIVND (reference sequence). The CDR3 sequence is CASSIGDTSYGYTF. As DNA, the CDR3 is TGTGCCAGTAGTATAGGGGACACTTCCTATGGCTACACCTTC.

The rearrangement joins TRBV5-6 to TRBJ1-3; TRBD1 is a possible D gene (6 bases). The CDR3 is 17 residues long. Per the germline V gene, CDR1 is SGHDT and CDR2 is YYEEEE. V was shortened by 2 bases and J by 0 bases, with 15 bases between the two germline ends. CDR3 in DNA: TGTGCCAGCAGCTTCGGGGACACGAGGAGCTCTGGAAACACCATATATTTT. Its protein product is CASSFGDTRSSGNTIYF.

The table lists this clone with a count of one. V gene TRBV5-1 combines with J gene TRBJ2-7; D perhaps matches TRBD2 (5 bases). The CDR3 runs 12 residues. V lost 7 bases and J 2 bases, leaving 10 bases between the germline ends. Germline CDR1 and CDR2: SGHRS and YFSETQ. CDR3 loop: CASGSGPYEQYV. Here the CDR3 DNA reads TGCGCCAGCGGCAGCGGTCCCTACGAGCAGTACGTC.

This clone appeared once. The CDR3 coding sequence is TGTGCCAGCAAGCCCCATACACCTTACAGGGGGGTCTATGGCTACACCTTC. It yields the protein CASKPHTPYRGVYGYTF. The chain uses TRBV28 and TRBJ1-2; 8 positions match TRBD1. CDR1 MDHEN and CDR2 SYDVKM come from the germline V gene. The junction had 17 bases not matched to a gene; V was cut back by 7 bases and J by 4 bases. The CDR3 runs to 17 residues.

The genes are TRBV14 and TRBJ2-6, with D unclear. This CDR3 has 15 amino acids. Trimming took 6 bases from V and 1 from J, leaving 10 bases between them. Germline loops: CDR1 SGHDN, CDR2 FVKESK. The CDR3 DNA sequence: TGTGCCAGCAGTTCCCCCGGGTCTGGGGCCAACGTCCTGACTTTC. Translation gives CASSSPGSGANVLTF.

The CDR3 loop is CASSGTVVDTEAFF. The CDR3 region has the DNA TGTGCCAGCAGCGGGACAGTGGTGGACACTGAAGCTTTCTTT. The V gene is TRBV9, the J gene TRBJ1-1; maybe TRBD1 (6 bases). Germline CDR1 and CDR2: SGDLS and YYNGEE. Between the trimmed V and J ends, which lost 3 bases and 3 bases, there was a span of 12 bases. This CDR3 has 14 residues.

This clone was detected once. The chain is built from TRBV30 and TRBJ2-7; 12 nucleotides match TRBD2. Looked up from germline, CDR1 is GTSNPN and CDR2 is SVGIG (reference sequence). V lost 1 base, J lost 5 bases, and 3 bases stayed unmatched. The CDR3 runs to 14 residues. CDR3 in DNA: TGTGCCTGGAGTGATTGGACTAGCGGGAACGAGCAGTACTTC. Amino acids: CAWSDWTSGNEQYF.

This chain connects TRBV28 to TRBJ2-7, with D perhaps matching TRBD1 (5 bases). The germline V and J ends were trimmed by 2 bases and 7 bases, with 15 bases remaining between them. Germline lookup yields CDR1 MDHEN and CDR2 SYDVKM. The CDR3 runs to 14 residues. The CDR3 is CASSLTGAYSEQYV. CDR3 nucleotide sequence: TGTGCCAGCAGTTTAACTGGGGCCTACTCTGAGCAGTACGTC.

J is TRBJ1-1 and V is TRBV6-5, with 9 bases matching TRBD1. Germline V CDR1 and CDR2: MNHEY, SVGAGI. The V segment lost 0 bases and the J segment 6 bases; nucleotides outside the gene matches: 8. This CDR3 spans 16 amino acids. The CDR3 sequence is CASSYSIGDREAEAFF. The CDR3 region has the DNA TGTGCCAGCAGTTACTCGATAGGGGACAGGGAAGCTGAAGCTTTCTTT.

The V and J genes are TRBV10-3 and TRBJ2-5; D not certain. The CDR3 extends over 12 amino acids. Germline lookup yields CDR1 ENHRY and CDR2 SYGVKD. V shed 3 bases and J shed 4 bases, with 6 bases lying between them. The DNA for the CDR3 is TGTGCCATCAGTGACCAGGCAGAGACCCAGTACTTC. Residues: CAISDQAETQYF.

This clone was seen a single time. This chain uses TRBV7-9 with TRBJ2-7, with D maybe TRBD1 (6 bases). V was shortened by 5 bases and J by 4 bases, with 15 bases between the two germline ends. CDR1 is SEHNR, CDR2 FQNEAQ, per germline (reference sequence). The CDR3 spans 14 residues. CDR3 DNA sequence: TGTGCCAGCAGCCTGGTTGCAGGGGAGTACGAGCAGTACTTC. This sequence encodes CASSLVAGEYEQYF.

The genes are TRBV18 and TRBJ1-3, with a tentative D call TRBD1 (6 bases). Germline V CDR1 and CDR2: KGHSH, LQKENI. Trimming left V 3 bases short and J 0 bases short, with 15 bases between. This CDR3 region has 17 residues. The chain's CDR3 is CASSPRTGGRSGNTIYF. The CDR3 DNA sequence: TGTGCCAGCTCACCTCGGACGGGGGGCCGCTCTGGAAACACCATATATTTT.

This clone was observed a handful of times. The CDR3 region is CASSQEQGHEQYF. The CDR3 DNA follows: TGCGCCAGCAGCCAAGAACAGGGCCACGAGCAGTACTTC. The genes are TRBV4-1 and TRBJ2-7; weak D call: TRBD1 (6 bases). Trimming pared 0 bases from V and 5 bases from J, leaving 8 bases between. CDR3 size: 13 residues. Germline V gives CDR1 MGHRA, CDR2 YSYEKL.

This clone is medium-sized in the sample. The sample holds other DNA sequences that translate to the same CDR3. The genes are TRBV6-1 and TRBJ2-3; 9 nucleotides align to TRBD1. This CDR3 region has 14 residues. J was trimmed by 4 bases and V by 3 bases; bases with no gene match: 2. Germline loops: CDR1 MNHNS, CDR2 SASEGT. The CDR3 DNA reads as TGTGCCAGCAGTGAGGGACAGGGTGCAGATACGCAGTATTTT. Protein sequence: CASSEGQGADTQYF.

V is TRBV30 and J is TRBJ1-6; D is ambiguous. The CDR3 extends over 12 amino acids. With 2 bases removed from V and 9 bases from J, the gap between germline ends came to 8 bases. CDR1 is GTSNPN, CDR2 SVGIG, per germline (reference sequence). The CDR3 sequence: CAWSPHSSPLHF. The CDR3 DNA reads TGTGCCTGGAGTCCTCACTCTTCACCCCTCCACTTT.

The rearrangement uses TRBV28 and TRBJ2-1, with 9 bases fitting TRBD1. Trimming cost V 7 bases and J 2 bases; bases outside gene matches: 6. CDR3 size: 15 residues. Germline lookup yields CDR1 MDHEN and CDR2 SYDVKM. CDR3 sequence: CASTRTGVTYNEQFF. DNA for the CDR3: TGTGCCAGCACCCGGACAGGGGTGACCTACAATGAGCAGTTCTTC.

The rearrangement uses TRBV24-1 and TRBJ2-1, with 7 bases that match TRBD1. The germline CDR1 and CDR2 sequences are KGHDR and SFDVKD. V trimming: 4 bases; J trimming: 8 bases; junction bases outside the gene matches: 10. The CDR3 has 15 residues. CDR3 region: CATSDPGQNADEQFF. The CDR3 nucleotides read TGTGCCACCAGTGACCCGGGACAGAATGCCGATGAGCAGTTCTTC.

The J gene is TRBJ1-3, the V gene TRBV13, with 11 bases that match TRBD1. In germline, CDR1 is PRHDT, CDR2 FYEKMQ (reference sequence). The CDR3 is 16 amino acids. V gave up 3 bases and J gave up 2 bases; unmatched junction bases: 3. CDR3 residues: CASSLGDRGTGNTIYF. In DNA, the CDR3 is TGTGCCAGCAGCTTGGGGGACAGGGGGACTGGAAACACCATATATTTT.

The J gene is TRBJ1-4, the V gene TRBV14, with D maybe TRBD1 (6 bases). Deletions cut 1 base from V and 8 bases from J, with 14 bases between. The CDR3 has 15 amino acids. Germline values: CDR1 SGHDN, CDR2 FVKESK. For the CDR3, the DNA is TGTGCCAGCAGCCAAGTGTTTCAGGGGAACGAAAAACTGTTTTTT. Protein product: CASSQVFQGNEKLFF.

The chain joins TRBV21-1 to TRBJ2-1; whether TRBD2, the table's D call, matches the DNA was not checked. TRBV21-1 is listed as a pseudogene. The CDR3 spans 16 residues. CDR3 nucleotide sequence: TGTGCCAGCAGCGGACTAGCGGGGGGGTGGTACAATGAGCAGTTCTTC. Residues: CASSGLAGGWYNEQFF.

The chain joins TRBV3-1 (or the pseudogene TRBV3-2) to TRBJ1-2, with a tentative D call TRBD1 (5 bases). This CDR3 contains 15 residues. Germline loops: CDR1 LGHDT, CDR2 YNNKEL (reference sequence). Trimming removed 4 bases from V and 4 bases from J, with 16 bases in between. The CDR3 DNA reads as TGTGCCAGCAGCCCAATGACAGTCGGTAGCTATGGCTACACCTTC. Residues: CASSPMTVGSYGYTF.

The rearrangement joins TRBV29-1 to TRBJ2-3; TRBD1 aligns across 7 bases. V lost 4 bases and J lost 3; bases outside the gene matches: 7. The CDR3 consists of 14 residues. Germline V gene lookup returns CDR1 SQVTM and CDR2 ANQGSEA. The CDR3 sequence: CSVAAAGGTDTQYF. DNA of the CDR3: TGCAGCGTTGCCGCCGCAGGGGGAACAGATACGCAGTATTTT.

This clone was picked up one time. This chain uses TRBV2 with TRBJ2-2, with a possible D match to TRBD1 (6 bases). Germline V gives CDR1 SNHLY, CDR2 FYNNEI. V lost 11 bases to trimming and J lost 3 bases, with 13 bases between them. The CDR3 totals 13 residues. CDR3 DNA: TGTGCCCTGGACAGACTCTACACCGGGGAGCTGTTTTTT. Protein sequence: CALDRLYTGELFF.

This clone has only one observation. CDR3 sequence: CASSELGGDTIYF. Written as DNA, the CDR3 is TGTGCCAGCAGTGAATTGGGAGGGGACACCATATATTTT. The chain couples TRBV25-1 to TRBJ1-3; tentative D call: TRBD1 (5 bases). Germline-derived CDR1 and CDR2 are MGHDK and SYGVNS. Deletions cut 1 base from V and 8 bases from J, with 9 bases between. CDR3 size: 13 residues.

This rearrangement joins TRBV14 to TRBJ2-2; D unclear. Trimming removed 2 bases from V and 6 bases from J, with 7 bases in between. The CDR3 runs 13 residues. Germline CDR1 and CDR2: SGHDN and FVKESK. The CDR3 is CASSQIAAGELFF. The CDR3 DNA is TGTGCCAGCAGCCAAATAGCCGCCGGGGAGCTGTTTTTT.

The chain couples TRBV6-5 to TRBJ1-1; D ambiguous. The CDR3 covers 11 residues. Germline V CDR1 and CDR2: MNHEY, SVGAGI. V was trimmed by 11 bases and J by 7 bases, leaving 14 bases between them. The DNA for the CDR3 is TGTGCCGGAGGCCTAGGGAGTGAAGCTTTCTTT. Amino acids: CAGGLGSEAFF.

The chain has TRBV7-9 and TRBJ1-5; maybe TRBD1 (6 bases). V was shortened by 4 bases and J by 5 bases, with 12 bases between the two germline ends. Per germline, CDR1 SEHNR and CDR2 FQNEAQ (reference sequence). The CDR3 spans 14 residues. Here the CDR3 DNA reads TGTGCCAGCAGCTCAGCGGACAGATATCAGCCCCAGCATTTT. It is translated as CASSSADRYQPQHF.

In nucleotides, the CDR3 is TGTGCCAGCAGTAGCGACAGGGGAGGCTATGGCTACACCTTC. Its translation is CASSSDRGGYGYTF. V and J are TRBV6-5 and TRBJ1-2; 8 bases fit TRBD1. V trimming: 5 bases; J trimming: 4 bases; junction bases outside the gene matches: 6. The CDR3 spans 14 residues. Germline V gene lookup returns CDR1 MNHEY and CDR2 SVGAGI.